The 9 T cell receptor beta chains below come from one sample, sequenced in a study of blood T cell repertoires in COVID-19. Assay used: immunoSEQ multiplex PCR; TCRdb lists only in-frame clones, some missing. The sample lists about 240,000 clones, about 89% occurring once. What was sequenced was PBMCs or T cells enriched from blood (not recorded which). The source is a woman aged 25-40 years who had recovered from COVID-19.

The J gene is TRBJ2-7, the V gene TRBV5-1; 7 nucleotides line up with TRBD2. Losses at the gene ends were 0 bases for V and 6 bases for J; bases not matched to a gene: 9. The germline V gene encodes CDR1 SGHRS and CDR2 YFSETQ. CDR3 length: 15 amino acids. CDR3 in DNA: TGCGCCAGCAGCTTGGAAGCGGGATTCCCCATCGAGCAGTACTTC. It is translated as CASSLEAGFPIEQYF.

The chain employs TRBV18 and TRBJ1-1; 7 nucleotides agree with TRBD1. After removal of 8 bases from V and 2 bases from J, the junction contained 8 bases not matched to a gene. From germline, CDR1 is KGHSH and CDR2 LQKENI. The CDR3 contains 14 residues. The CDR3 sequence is CASTYTGDNTEAFF. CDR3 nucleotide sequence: TGTGCCAGCACTTATACAGGGGACAACACTGAAGCTTTCTTT.

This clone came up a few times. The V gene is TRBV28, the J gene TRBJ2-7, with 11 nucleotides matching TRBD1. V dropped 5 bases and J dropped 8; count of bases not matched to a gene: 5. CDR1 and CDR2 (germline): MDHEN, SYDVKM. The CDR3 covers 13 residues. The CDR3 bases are TGTGCCAGCAGTAGCGGGACAGGGGGGCAGCAGTACTTC. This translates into CASSSGTGGQQYF.

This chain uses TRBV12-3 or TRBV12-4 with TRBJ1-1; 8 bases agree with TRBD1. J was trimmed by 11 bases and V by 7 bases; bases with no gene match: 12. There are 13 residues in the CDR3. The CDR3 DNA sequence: TGTGCCAGCATTCTCCCAGGGGGCGGTCAGGCTTTCTTT. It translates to CASILPGGGQAFF.

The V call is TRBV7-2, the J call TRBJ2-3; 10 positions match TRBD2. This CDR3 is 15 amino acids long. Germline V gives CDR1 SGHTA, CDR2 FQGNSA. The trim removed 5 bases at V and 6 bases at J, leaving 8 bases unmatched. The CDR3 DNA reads TGTGCCAGCAGCATTAGCGGGGGGAGAGCCGATACGCAGTATTTT. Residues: CASSISGGRADTQYF.

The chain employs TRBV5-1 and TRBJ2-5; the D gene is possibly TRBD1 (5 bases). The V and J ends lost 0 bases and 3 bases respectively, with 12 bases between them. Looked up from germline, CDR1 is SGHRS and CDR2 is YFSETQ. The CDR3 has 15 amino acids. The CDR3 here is CASSLAGQGKETQYF. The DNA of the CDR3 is TGCGCCAGCAGCTTGGCCGGGCAGGGAAAAGAGACCCAGTACTTC. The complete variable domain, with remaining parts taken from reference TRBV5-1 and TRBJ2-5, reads KAGVTQTPRYLIKTRGQQVTLSCSPISGHRSVSWYQQTPGQGLQFLFEYFSETQRNKGNFPGRFSGRQFSNSRSEMNVSTLELGDSALYLCASSLAGQGKETQYFGPGTRLLVL.

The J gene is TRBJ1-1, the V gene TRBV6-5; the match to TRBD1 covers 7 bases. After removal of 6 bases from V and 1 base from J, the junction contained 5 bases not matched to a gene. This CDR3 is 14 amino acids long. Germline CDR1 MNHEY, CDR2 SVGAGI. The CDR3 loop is CASRLDRENTEAFF. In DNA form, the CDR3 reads TGTGCCAGCAGGCTAGACAGGGAGAACACTGAAGCTTTCTTT.

This CDR3 reads CASSQVAGGRTDTQYF. For the CDR3, the DNA is TGTGCCAGCAGCCAAGTAGCGGGAGGACGCACAGATACGCAGTATTTT. This sequence joins TRBV3-1 (or the pseudogene TRBV3-2) and TRBJ2-3, with 10 bases matching TRBD2. The germline V gene has CDR1 LGHDT and CDR2 YNNKEL (reference sequence). J gave up 1 base and V 1 base, and 2 bases lay outside the gene matches. The CDR3 extends over 16 amino acids.

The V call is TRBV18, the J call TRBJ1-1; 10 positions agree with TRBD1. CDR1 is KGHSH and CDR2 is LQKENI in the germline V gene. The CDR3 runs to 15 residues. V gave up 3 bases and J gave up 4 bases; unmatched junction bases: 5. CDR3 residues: CASSPGQGSSTEAFF. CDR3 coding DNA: TGTGCCAGCTCACCGGGACAGGGGTCGTCCACTGAAGCTTTCTTT.